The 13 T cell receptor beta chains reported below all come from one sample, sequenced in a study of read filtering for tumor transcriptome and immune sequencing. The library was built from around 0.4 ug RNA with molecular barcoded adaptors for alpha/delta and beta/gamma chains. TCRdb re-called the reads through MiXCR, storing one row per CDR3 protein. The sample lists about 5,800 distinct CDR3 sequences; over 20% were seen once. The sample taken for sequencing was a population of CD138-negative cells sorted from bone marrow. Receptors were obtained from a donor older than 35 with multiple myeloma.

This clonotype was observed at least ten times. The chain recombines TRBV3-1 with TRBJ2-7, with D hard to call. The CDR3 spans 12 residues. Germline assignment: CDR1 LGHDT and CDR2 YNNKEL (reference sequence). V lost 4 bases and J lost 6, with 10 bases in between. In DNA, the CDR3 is TGTGCCAGCAGCCCCATTTCATCCGAGCAGTACTTC. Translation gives CASSPISSEQYF.

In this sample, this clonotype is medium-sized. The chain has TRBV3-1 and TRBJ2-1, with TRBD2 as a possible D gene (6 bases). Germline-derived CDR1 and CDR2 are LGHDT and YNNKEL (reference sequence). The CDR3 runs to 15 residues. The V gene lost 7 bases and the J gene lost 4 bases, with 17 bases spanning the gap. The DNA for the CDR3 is TGTGCCAGCACGCTCTGGGGAGGAACATACAATGAGCAGTTCTTC. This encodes CASTLWGGTYNEQFF.

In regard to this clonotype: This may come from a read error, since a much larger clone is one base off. The CDR3 DNA reads as TGTGCCAGTAGTATTTTGGGACGGAGGCACAATCAGCTCCAGCATTTT. It encodes CASSILGRRHNQLQHF. The gene calls are TRBV19 and TRBJ1-5, with a tentative D call TRBD1 (5 bases). Germline V gene data show CDR1 as LNHDA and CDR2 as SQIVND (reference sequence). This CDR3 comprises 16 residues. The variable domain in full, with the rest retrieved from reference TRBV19 and TRBJ1-5, is DGGITQSPKYLFRKEGQNVTLSCEQNLNHDAMYWYRQDPGQGLRLIYYSQIVNDFQKGDIAEGYSVSREKKESFPLTVTSAQKNPTAFYLCASSILGRRHNQLQHFGDGTRLSIL.

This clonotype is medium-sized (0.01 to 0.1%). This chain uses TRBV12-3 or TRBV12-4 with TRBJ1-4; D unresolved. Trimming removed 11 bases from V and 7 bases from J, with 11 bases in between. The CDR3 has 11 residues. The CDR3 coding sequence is TGTGCCTCCGCTCAATCTGAAAAACTGTTTTTT. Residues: CASAQSEKLFF.

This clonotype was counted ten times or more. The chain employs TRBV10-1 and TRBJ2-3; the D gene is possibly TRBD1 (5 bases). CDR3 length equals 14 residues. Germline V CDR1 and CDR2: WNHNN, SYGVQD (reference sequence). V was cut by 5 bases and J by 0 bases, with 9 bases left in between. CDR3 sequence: CASSQGISTDTQYF. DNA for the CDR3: TGCGCCAGCAGTCAGGGAATAAGCACAGATACGCAGTATTTT.

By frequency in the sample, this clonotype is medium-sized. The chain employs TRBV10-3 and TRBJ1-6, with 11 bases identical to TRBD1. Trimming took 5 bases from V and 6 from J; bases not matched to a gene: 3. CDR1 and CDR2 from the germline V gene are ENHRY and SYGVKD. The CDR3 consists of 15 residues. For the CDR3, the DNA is TGTGCCATCAGTCAGGGGACAGGGGGTAATTCACCCCTCCACTTT. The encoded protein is CAISQGTGGNSPLHF.

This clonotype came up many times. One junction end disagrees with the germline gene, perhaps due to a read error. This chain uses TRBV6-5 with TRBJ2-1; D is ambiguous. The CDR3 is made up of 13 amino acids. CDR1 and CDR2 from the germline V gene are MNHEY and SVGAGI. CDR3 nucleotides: TGTGTCAGCAGTCGCCTGGCCTACAATGAGCAGTTCTTC. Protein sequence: CVSSRLAYNEQFF.

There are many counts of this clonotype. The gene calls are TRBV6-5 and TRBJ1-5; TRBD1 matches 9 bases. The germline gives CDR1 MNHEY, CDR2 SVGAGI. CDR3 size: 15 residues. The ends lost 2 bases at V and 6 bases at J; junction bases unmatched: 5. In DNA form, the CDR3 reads TGTGCCAGCAGTTACGGGACAGGGAACGGTCAGCCCCAGCATTTT. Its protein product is CASSYGTGNGQPQHF.

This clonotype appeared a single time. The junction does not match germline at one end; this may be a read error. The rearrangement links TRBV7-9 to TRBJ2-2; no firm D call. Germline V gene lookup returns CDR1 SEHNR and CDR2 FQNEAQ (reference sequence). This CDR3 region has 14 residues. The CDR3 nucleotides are TGTGCCAGCGGCTTAGGATATACCCCCGGGGAGCTGTTTTTT. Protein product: CASGLGYTPGELFF.

The CDR3 DNA sequence: TGCATTGCCCCTAGAAGCAGGGCTAGAGGTGAAGCTTTCTTT. It specifies CIAPRSRARGEAFF. The gene calls are TRBV20-1 and TRBJ1-1; a weak D match, TRBD1 (5 bases). CDR3 length: 14 residues. Germline assignment: CDR1 DFQATT and CDR2 SNEGSKA (reference sequence).

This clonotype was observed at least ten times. DNA of the CDR3: TGCAGTGCTAGAGTGGCTAACCGGAACACTGAAGCTTTCTTT. Translating gives CSARVANRNTEAFF. The chain carries TRBV20-1 and TRBJ1-1; D is unresolved. The CDR3 has 14 residues. V was clipped by 1 base and J by 1 base, with 10 bases between them. CDR1 is DFQATT and CDR2 is SNEGSKA in the germline V gene (reference sequence).

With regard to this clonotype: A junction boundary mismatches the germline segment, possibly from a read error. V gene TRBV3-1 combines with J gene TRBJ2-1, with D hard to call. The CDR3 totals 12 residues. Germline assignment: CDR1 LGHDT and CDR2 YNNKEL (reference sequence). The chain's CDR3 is CASCPFAHEQLF. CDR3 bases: TGTGCCAGCTGCCCTTTCGCCCATGAGCAGCTCTTC.

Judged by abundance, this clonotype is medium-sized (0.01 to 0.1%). CDR3 sequence: CASSFDRAWTGELFF. For the CDR3, the DNA is TGTGCCAGCAGCTTCGACAGGGCCTGGACCGGGGAGCTGTTTTTT. V usage is TRBV11-1 and J usage is TRBJ2-2, with TRBD1 identical over 7 bases. Trimming removed 3 bases from V and 5 bases from J; junction bases left unmatched: 6. Germline V gene lookup returns CDR1 SGHAT and CDR2 FQDESV (reference sequence). The CDR3 runs 15 residues.